One and the same sample provided the 11 T cell receptor beta chains below, sequenced in a study of blood T cell repertoires in COVID-19. Using immunoSEQ multiplex PCR, the repertoire was profiled, and TCRdb retains in-frame clones only, with some absent. The sample has under 250,000 clones, 80% to 90% seen once. The sample consisted of peripheral blood. The receptors here all came from a woman between 45 and 65 years old with acute or convalescent COVID-19.

The V gene is TRBV28, the J gene TRBJ1-5, with D possibly matching TRBD1 (5 bases). The CDR3 runs to 12 residues. CDR1 is MDHEN, CDR2 SYDVKM, per germline. The germline V and J ends were trimmed by 5 bases and 7 bases, with 9 bases remaining between them. The CDR3 sequence: CASSPGGQPQHF. CDR3 nucleotide sequence: TGTGCCAGCAGTCCCGGGGGACAGCCCCAGCATTTT.

The CDR3 DNA is TGTGCCAGCAGTTTGGCGAACACTGAAGCTTTCTTT. This gives the protein CASSLANTEAFF. The J gene is TRBJ1-1, the V gene TRBV28; no definite D call. Germline loops: CDR1 MDHEN, CDR2 SYDVKM. The CDR3 covers 12 residues. Deletions cut 3 bases from V and 1 base from J, with 3 bases between.

The chain joins TRBV16 to TRBJ2-6; 7 bases map to TRBD1. CDR1 is KGHSY and CDR2 is FQNENV in the germline V gene. V lost 8 bases and J lost 1; bases outside the gene matches: 8. The CDR3 loop spans 16 amino acids. This CDR3 reads CASRRDSPSGANVLTF. CDR3 coding DNA: TGTGCCAGCCGCCGGGACAGCCCATCTGGGGCCAACGTCCTGACTTTC.

The chain is built from TRBV9 and TRBJ2-7; 12 bases agree with TRBD2. The germline V gene encodes CDR1 SGDLS and CDR2 YYNGEE. There are 15 residues in the CDR3. The J segment lost 4 bases and the V segment lost 0 bases, leaving 2 bases of the junction unmatched. The CDR3 nucleotides read TGTGCCAGCAGCGTAGATGGGACTAGCGGGTACGAGCAGTACTTC. This encodes CASSVDGTSGYEQYF.

J is TRBJ2-4 and V is TRBV7-2, with TRBD2 identical over 7 bases. The V and J ends lost 3 bases and 3 bases, in that order; junction bases with no gene match: 5. In germline, CDR1 is SGHTA, CDR2 FQGNSA. The CDR3 loop spans 15 amino acids. CDR3 loop: CASSFGGVGKNIQYF. The CDR3 nucleotides read TGTGCCAGCAGCTTTGGGGGGGTAGGCAAAAACATTCAGTACTTC.

V usage is TRBV5-5 and J usage is TRBJ2-7; D is uncertain. This CDR3 spans 14 amino acids. Germline loops: CDR1 SGHKS, CDR2 YYEKEE (reference sequence). The V gene lost 2 bases and the J gene lost 3 bases, with 12 bases spanning the gap. The CDR3 is CASSFQADHYEQYF. The CDR3 nucleotides read TGTGCCAGCAGCTTCCAGGCCGATCACTACGAGCAGTACTTC.

This chain links TRBV5-1 with TRBJ2-1; 12 bases are shared with TRBD2. V shed 0 bases, J shed 6 bases, and the junction held 4 bases outside the gene matches. This CDR3 has 16 amino acids. Germline V gives CDR1 SGHRS, CDR2 YFSETQ. CDR3 region: CASSLETSGRSNEQFF. CDR3 DNA sequence: TGCGCCAGCAGCTTGGAAACTAGCGGGAGGTCCAATGAGCAGTTCTTC. Full variable domain (missing parts from reference TRBV5-1 and TRBJ2-1): KAGVTQTPRYLIKTRGQQVTLSCSPISGHRSVSWYQQTPGQGLQFLFEYFSETQRNKGNFPGRFSGRQFSNSRSEMNVSTLELGDSALYLCASSLETSGRSNEQFFGPGTRLTVL.

This clone was detected only a few times. The CDR3: CASSRTGGWSDTQYF. CDR3 bases: TGTGCCAGCAGTCGGACTGGGGGGTGGTCAGATACGCAGTATTTT. The rearrangement uses TRBV27 and TRBJ2-3; D might be TRBD2 (6 bases). Trimming left V 5 bases short and J 4 bases short, with 16 bases between. There are 15 residues in the CDR3. Germline V gives CDR1 MNHEY, CDR2 SMNVEV (reference sequence).

The chain links TRBV6-5 to TRBJ2-1; no definite D call. V lost 0 bases and J lost 5, with 11 bases in between. The length of the CDR3 is 15 residues. Germline assignment: CDR1 MNHEY and CDR2 SVGAGI. CDR3 sequence reads: CASSYSMTQHNEQFF. The CDR3 DNA sequence: TGTGCCAGCAGTTACTCGATGACACAACACAATGAGCAGTTCTTC.

The V and J genes are TRBV4-2 and TRBJ2-3; D unclear. Trimming pared 1 base from V and 6 bases from J, leaving 14 bases between. Germline assignment: CDR1 LGHNA and CDR2 YNFKEQ. This CDR3 is 15 amino acids long. This CDR3 is CASSQALSSRDTQYF. Written as DNA, the CDR3 is TGTGCCAGCAGCCAAGCGTTAAGTTCTAGGGATACGCAGTATTTT.

The chain carries TRBV27 and TRBJ1-2; 8 bases match TRBD1. This CDR3 has 14 residues. V was pared by 4 bases and J by 8 bases, with 9 bases of the junction left unmatched. Germline V gene sequence: CDR1 MNHEY, CDR2 SMNVEV (reference sequence). In DNA form, the CDR3 reads TGTGCCAGCAGTTCGGCAGGGGGCCTCTCGGGCTACACCTTC. As protein: CASSSAGGLSGYTF.